The 17 T cell receptor beta chains listed next were all sequenced from one sample in a study of T cell repertoires in cytomegalovirus infection. Which antigens these TCRs recognize remains unknown. TCRdb reanalysed the reads using MiXCR and keeps one entry per CDR3 protein. Of fewer than 1,000,000 distinct CDR3 sequences listed, roughly 30% were seen once; the top ten hold roughly 13%. The sample consisted of cultured CD8+ T cells from PBMCs, taken from culture after CMV antigen stimulation. Receptor source: a human donor in good health (CMV status not recorded). Some clones in this sample may be carry-over from other donors' samples.

This clonotype was picked up a small number of times. The chain employs TRBV7-2 and TRBJ2-7; D is perhaps TRBD1 (5 bases). Per the germline V gene, CDR1 is SGHTA and CDR2 is FQGNSA. CDR3 length equals 14 residues. V was shortened by 4 bases and J by 2 bases, with 12 bases between the two germline ends. Here the CDR3 DNA reads TGTGCCAGCAGCTCAGGGATCCGTCCCTACGAGCAGTACGTC. Translated, it gives CASSSGIRPYEQYV.

This clonotype was seen only once. This rearrangement joins TRBV20-1 to TRBJ2-1, with D possibly TRBD1 on 5 matching bases. V dropped 5 bases and J dropped 2 bases, with 13 bases sitting between them. The germline CDR1 and CDR2 sequences are DFQATT and SNEGSKA (reference sequence). CDR3 length equals 14 residues. CDR3 sequence: CSALDSLTYNEQFF. DNA of the CDR3: TGCAGTGCTTTAGACAGTCTTACCTACAATGAGCAGTTCTTC.

This clonotype has only a few counts. The chain carries TRBV6-6 and TRBJ2-7, with unresolved D. Trimming removed 6 bases at V and 8 bases at J, with 23 bases between. Germline CDR1 is MNHNY and CDR2 is SVGAGI (reference sequence). The CDR3 length is 15 residues. In nucleotides, the CDR3 is TGTGCCAGCAGCCCAAGACCGTACCCAAATGATAAGCAGTACGTC. It encodes CASSPRPYPNDKQYV.

There are a few counts of this clonotype. The V gene is TRBV7-9, the J gene TRBJ2-7; 9 bases are a match to TRBD1. Germline CDR1 and CDR2: SEHNR and FQNEAQ (reference sequence). CDR3 length equals 13 residues. J was trimmed by 7 bases and V by 1 base; bases with no gene match: 2. The CDR3 is CASSLDRGQEQYV. The CDR3 region has the DNA TGTGCCAGCAGCTTAGACAGGGGGCAAGAGCAGTACGTC.

This chain links TRBV5-1 with TRBJ2-1; 7 bases align to TRBD1. After removal of 1 base from V and 3 bases from J, the junction contained 10 bases not matched to a gene. CDR1 and CDR2 from the germline V gene are SGHRS and YFSETQ. CDR3 length equals 17 residues. The CDR3 reads CASSLPQGQSFYNEQFF. The DNA of the CDR3 is TGCGCCAGCAGCTTGCCCCAGGGACAGAGTTTCTACAATGAGCAGTTCTTC.

V usage is TRBV27 and J usage is TRBJ1-2, with D tentatively TRBD1 (6 bases). The V end lost 0 bases, the J end lost 7 bases, and 9 bases lay between the germline ends. The V gene's germline CDR1 is MNHEY and CDR2 SMNVEV (reference sequence). CDR3 length: 13 residues. In DNA form, the CDR3 reads TGTGCCAGCAGTTTATCCTACAGGGCTGGCTACACCTTC. As protein: CASSLSYRAGYTF.

This clonotype appeared once. V is TRBV9 and J is TRBJ1-2; D remains unclear. This CDR3 spans 12 amino acids. Germline V gene lookup returns CDR1 SGDLS and CDR2 YYNGEE. V lost 4 bases and J lost 8, with 12 bases in between. CDR3 region: CASSPHPEGYTF. CDR3 bases: TGTGCCAGCAGCCCCCACCCCGAAGGCTACACCTTC.

This clonotype was counted only a few times. The V call is TRBV5-1, the J call TRBJ2-7; no firm D call. V was pared by 0 bases and J by 3 bases, with 7 bases between. The length of the CDR3 is 13 residues. The germline V gene has CDR1 SGHRS and CDR2 YFSETQ. CDR3 region: CASSLAPNYEQYV. CDR3 DNA sequence: TGCGCCAGCAGCTTGGCGCCCAACTACGAGCAGTACGTC.

Turning to this clonotype: This may come from a read error, since a much larger clone is one base off. The V call is TRBV7-9, the J call TRBJ2-2; D not certain. V lost 1 base and J 0 bases, leaving 6 bases between the germline ends. The CDR3 runs 15 residues. From germline, CDR1 is SEHNR and CDR2 FQNEAQ (reference sequence). CDR3 coding DNA: TGTGCCAGCAGCTTAGACGTGACGAACACCGGGGAGCTGTTTTTT. Protein sequence: CASSLDVTNTGELFF.

The V call is TRBV2, the J call TRBJ2-1; TRBD1 agrees at 8 bases. Germline trimming cut 1 base from V and 3 bases from J; bases unmatched to any gene: 8. From germline, CDR1 is SNHLY and CDR2 FYNNEI. This CDR3 spans 17 amino acids. For the CDR3, the DNA is TGTGCCAGCAGTGAAGTGGGCCACACAGGGGGCTACAATGAGCAGTTCTTC. The encoded protein is CASSEVGHTGGYNEQFF.

J is TRBJ1-5 and V is TRBV2; D is perhaps TRBD1 (5 bases). Trimming pared 7 bases from V and 4 bases from J, leaving 11 bases between. Germline CDR1 reads SNHLY; CDR2 reads FYNNEI. CDR3 length: 13 amino acids. The CDR3 nucleotides are TGTGCCAGCAAGGGGAGGCTTAATCAGCCCCAGCATTTT. It translates to CASKGRLNQPQHF.

Concerning this clonotype itself: A much larger clone lies a single base off, so this may be a read error. The V and J genes are TRBV7-6 and TRBJ1-3, with D possibly TRBD1 on 5 matching bases. The CDR3 spans 19 residues. CDR1 is SGHVS, CDR2 FNYEAQ, per germline. V lost 5 bases and J lost 6, with 29 bases in between. CDR3 protein: CASSPLGTIKVGKENTIYF. In DNA, the CDR3 is TGTGCCAGCAGCCCCCTAGGGACTATCAAGGTGGGGAAAGAAAACACCATATATTTT.

This clonotype occurred a few times. This chain connects TRBV6-1 to TRBJ2-5; 13 bases align to TRBD2. CDR3 length: 16 amino acids. Germline V CDR1 and CDR2: MNHNS, SASEGT. The V gene end was trimmed by 6 bases and the J gene end by 2 bases; junction bases not matched to a gene: 6. The CDR3 nucleotides are TGTGCCAGCAGAAACGGACTAGCGGGGGATCAAGAGACCCAGTACTTC. Translation gives CASRNGLAGDQETQYF.

CDR3 in amino acids: CASSYLTGQGARNYGYTF. The CDR3 nucleotides are TGTGCCAGCAGCTACCTTACGGGACAGGGAGCGAGGAACTATGGCTACACCTTC. This rearrangement joins TRBV6-2 or TRBV6-3 to TRBJ1-2; 9 bases are shared with TRBD1. V shed 6 bases and J 2 bases; nucleotides not matched to a gene: 16. Germline V gives CDR1 MNHEY, CDR2 SVGEGT. CDR3 size: 18 residues.

The chain carries TRBV7-9 and TRBJ1-3, with 7 bases aligning to TRBD1. Germline V CDR1 and CDR2: SEHNR, FQNEAQ (reference sequence). The V and J ends lost 8 bases and 4 bases, in that order; junction bases with no gene match: 5. This CDR3 region has 13 residues. CDR3 sequence reads: CASRPDRGNTIYF. The CDR3 DNA sequence: TGTGCCAGCCGACCGGACAGGGGAAACACCATATATTTT.

In DNA form, the CDR3 reads TGTGCCAGTACCCCAAGCGGGGTCCCCTACGAGCAGTACTTC. Amino acids: CASTPSGVPYEQYF. The chain uses TRBV19 and TRBJ2-7; 7 positions agree with TRBD2. The germline V gene encodes CDR1 LNHDA and CDR2 SQIVND (reference sequence). V shed 7 bases, J shed 2 bases, and the junction held 8 bases outside the gene matches. This CDR3 has 14 residues. Full variable domain (remainder filled in from reference TRBV19 and TRBJ2-7): DGGITQSPKYLFRKEGQNVTLSCEQNLNHDAMYWYRQDPGQGLRLIYYSQIVNDFQKGDIAEGYSVSREKKESFPLTVTSAQKNPTAFYLCASTPSGVPYEQYFGPGTRLTVT.

This chain joins TRBV5-1 and TRBJ1-1; D remains unclear. The CDR3 runs 14 residues. V was cut by 0 bases and J by 8 bases, with 14 bases left in between. Per germline, CDR1 SGHRS and CDR2 YFSETQ. CDR3 sequence (DNA): TGCGCCAGCAGCTTGGCATCCGGGAGGGCCGAAGCTTTCTTT. It is translated as CASSLASGRAEAFF.